The subject of this entry is one T cell receptor (beta chain). V dropped 4 bases and J dropped 2 bases, with 16 bases sitting between them. The CDR3 loop spans 15 amino acids. CDR1 and CDR2 (germline): SGHNT, YYREEE (reference sequence). These data come from a study of CD8 T cells in Susac syndrome. The RNA, about 0.45 to 1 ug, was put through reverse transcription using random hexamers. Coverage of TCR beta CDR3 amplification by immunoSEQ multiplex PCR extended to 54 Vbeta and 13 Jbeta. From the immunoSEQ multiplex PCR reads, TCRdb called clonotypes with MiXCR, one entry per CDR3 protein. The sample carries about 300,000 distinct CDR3 sequences, 75% to 90% recorded once.

Material for sequencing was CD8+ T cells from PBMCs. The gene calls are TRBV5-4 and TRBJ2-7, with D perhaps given as TRBD1 or TRBD2 (5 bases each). The origin of this receptor is a human donor with multiple sclerosis. This CDR3 reads CASSPEGEGPYEQYF. The CDR3 DNA reads TGTGCCAGCAGCCCCGAGGGAGAGGGACCCTACGAGCAGTACTTC.